This T cell receptor (beta chain) was profiled in a study of cytomegalovirus exposure and HLA in healthy donors. With 60 Vbeta and 13 Jbeta primers, the PCR was carried out. Here immunoSEQ multiplex PCR was the method, and the copy in TCRdb shows in-frame clones only, minus some. The data contain about 88,000 clones, roughly 71% of them singletons. Germline V gives CDR1 SGHDT, CDR2 YYEEEE. The CDR3 runs to 16 residues. Trimming pared 0 bases from V and 0 bases from J, leaving 12 bases between. Sequencing input: PBMCs. The receptor's source is a woman aged 40 to 50 in good health and CMV-seronegative. This sequence joins TRBV5-6 and TRBJ1-2; possible D gene TRBD1, 5 bases. CDR3 sequence (DNA): TGTGCCAGCAGCTTGGCAGGGCAGTTAGCTAACTATGGCTACACCTTC. It translates to CASSLAGQLANYGYTF.